A single TCR beta chain is shown here with its context. Its antigen remains unidentified. CD45RO-negative, CCR7-positively selected cells formed the naive CD8 fraction, excluding terminally differentiated effector memory CD45RA+ cells. This record belongs to a study of shared clonotypes between healthy human individuals. Trimming stripped 2 bases from V and 0 bases from J, with 8 bases between. The CDR3 covers 15 residues. Germline-derived CDR1 and CDR2 are MNHNY and SVGAGI (reference sequence). Overall study results and limits: Memory subsets generally showed lower estimated richness than naive subsets.

Original processing notes: ImmunoSEQ gave junction-only sequences without quality scores, so filtering differed. Assay used: immunoSEQ multiplex PCR; TCRdb lists only in-frame clones, some missing. The V and J calls and clone size are taken from that table; D and trimming were inferred from the DNA. In the table there are about 610,000 clones, 96% of which are singletons. The genes are TRBV6-6 and TRBJ2-1, with D unresolved. Sequencing input: naive CD8+ T cells sorted from blood. The TCR originated in a woman aged 25 to 39 in good health. DNA for the CDR3: TGTGCCAGCAGTTACGTTTTGGTCTCCTACAATGAGCAGTTCTTC. Its protein product is CASSYVLVSYNEQFF.